These 7 T cell receptor beta chains originate from one sample sequenced in a study of T cell responses to AZD1222 COVID-19 vaccine. TCRdb's copy holds only in-frame clones and misses some; the assay was immunoSEQ multiplex PCR. The table lists roughly 81,000 clones, roughly 88% of them singletons. Sequencing used peripheral blood, obtained on day 0 of AZD1222 vaccination. The receptor set was obtained from an adult in good health.

The chain is built from TRBV2 and TRBJ2-5; TRBD2 matches at 8 bases. Germline trimming cut 1 base from V and 4 bases from J; bases unmatched to any gene: 5. Looked up from germline, CDR1 is SNHLY and CDR2 is FYNNEI. This CDR3 contains 15 residues. CDR3 region: CASSEDGRAPETQYF. CDR3 in DNA: TGTGCCAGCAGTGAAGACGGGAGGGCCCCAGAGACCCAGTACTTC.

The rearrangement links TRBV29-1 to TRBJ1-2; unclear D gene. The CDR3 is made up of 11 amino acids. V gave up 5 bases and J gave up 5 bases, with 9 bases separating them. From germline, CDR1 is SQVTM and CDR2 ANQGSEA. The CDR3 here is CSVIENYGYTF. Written as DNA, the CDR3 is TGCAGCGTTATAGAAAATTATGGCTACACCTTC.

The CDR3 is CASSLTTGTGNSPLHF. The CDR3 nucleotides read TGTGCCAGCAGTTTGACAACCGGGACGGGAAATTCACCCCTCCACTTT. The chain recombines TRBV28 with TRBJ1-6; maybe TRBD1 (5 bases). CDR3 length equals 16 residues. Germline CDR1 MDHEN, CDR2 SYDVKM. The germline V and J ends were trimmed by 3 bases and 7 bases, with 16 bases remaining between them.

The chain couples TRBV19 to TRBJ2-1; TRBD2 aligns across 7 bases. Germline CDR1 reads LNHDA; CDR2 reads SQIVND (reference sequence). V shed 1 base, J shed 4 bases, and the junction held 7 bases outside the gene matches. The CDR3 is made up of 16 amino acids. CDR3 region: CASSIGAGVVYNEQFF. The CDR3 nucleotides read TGTGCCAGTAGTATAGGGGCGGGAGTGGTATACAATGAGCAGTTCTTC.

This clone was seen just once. The J gene is TRBJ1-1, the V gene TRBV18; D is perhaps TRBD1 (6 bases). The CDR3 length is 16 residues. Per germline, CDR1 KGHSH and CDR2 LQKENI. The V end lost 1 base, the J end lost 1 base, and 13 bases lay between the germline ends. This CDR3 reads CASSPRPGDWNTEAFF. The DNA of the CDR3 is TGTGCCAGCTCACCACGGCCAGGGGATTGGAACACTGAAGCTTTCTTT.

The gene calls are TRBV4-2 and TRBJ1-1; no definite D call. This CDR3 contains 16 residues. Trimming shortened V by 1 base and J by 3 bases, and 15 bases separated the two germline ends. The germline CDR1 and CDR2 sequences are LGHNA and YNFKEQ. CDR3 nucleotide sequence: TGTGCCAGCAGCCAAGTTAGAGGCAACCGGGACACTGAAGCTTTCTTT. Its translation: CASSQVRGNRDTEAFF.

The chain couples TRBV28 to TRBJ1-5; D may be TRBD1 (5 bases). Trimming removed 7 bases at V and 0 bases at J, with 13 bases between. This CDR3 region has 15 residues. Looked up from germline, CDR1 is MDHEN and CDR2 is SYDVKM. The CDR3 loop is CASNSRDGSNQPQHF. In nucleotides, the CDR3 is TGTGCCAGCAACTCCCGGGACGGTAGCAATCAGCCCCAGCATTTT.